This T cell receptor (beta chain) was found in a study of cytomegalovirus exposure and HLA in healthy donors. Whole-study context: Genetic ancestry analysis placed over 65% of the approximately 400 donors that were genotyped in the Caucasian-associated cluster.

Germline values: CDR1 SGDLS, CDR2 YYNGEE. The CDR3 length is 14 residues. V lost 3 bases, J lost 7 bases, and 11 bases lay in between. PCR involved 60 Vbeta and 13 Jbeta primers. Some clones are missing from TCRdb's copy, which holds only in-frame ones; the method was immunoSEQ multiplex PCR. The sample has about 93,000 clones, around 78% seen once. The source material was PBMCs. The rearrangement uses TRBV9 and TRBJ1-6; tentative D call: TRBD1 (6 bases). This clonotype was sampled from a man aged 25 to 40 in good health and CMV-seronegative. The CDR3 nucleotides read TGTGCCAGCAGCGCCTCCGGGACAAATTCACCCCTCCACTTT. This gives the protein CASSASGTNSPLHF.